This T cell receptor (beta chain) came from a study of T cells in Graves' hyperthyroidism and ophthalmopathy. Whole-study context: Peripheral blood was collected at initial diagnosis, before any treatment.

Amplified TCR beta CDR3 regions derived from RNA transcripts. First-round RT-PCR with HTBI primers amplified the TCR CDR3 region. TCRdb used MiXCR to reprocess the multiplex PCR reads, holding one entry per CDR3 protein. The sample comprises around 300,000 distinct CDR3 sequences, approximately 14% of which are singletons, and 30% to 40% rests with the top ten. Uncontrolled infection, other autoimmune disease, pregnancy or lactation disqualified patients from enrolment. Clinicians diagnosed patients from clinical symptoms, serum thyroxine and TRAb, thyroid ultrasound and orbital computed tomography. Out of approximately 9.9 ml of fresh peripheral blood came the PBMCs. Sequenced: blood. This clonotype was obtained from a woman aged 40-49 years with Graves' ophthalmopathy.

The CDR3 reads CASGPGQGDWEQYF. The CDR3 DNA follows: TGTGCTAGTGGCCCCGGACAGGGCGACTGGGAGCAGTACTTC. The genes are TRBV12-5 and TRBJ2-7; 8 bases line up with TRBD1. The CDR3 totals 14 residues. The germline gives CDR1 LGHNT, CDR2 FRNRAP. V lost 6 bases, J lost 7 bases, and 11 bases stayed unmatched. Full variable domain (remainder filled in from reference TRBV12-5 and TRBJ2-7): DARVTQTPRHKVTEMGQEVTMRCQPILGHNTVFWYRQTMMQGLELLAYFRNRAPLDDSGMPKDRFSAEMPDATLATLKIQPSEPRDSAVYFCASGPGQGDWEQYFGPGTRLTVT.